Below are 17 T cell receptor beta chains sequenced from a single sample in a study of OX40 agonist ivuxolimab in advanced cancers. Preparation of the library involved the immunoSEQ multiplex PCR assay. TCRdb's version of the immuneACCESS table is confined to in-frame rearrangements and falls short of the full clone set. An unresolved V gene accounts for under half of the shortfall where checked; the remainder is of unknown origin. This sample gives more than 45,000 clones in total; roughly nine tenths of them show up just once. In total, the top ten clones hold approximately 13% of the sample. Specimen: CD4+ or CD8+ T cells sorted from blood, collected in a trial of the OX40 agonist ivuxolimab. Receptors were obtained from an adult with an advanced solid tumor such as melanoma, head and neck, liver or kidney cancer.

This clone was detected a few times. The chain joins TRBV10-2 to TRBJ2-1, with 8 positions matching TRBD2. J was trimmed by 8 bases and V by 1 base; bases with no gene match: 10. CDR1 and CDR2 from the germline V gene are WSHSY and SAAADI. The CDR3 totals 16 residues. The chain's CDR3 is CASSEFLAGVSHEQFF. CDR3 DNA: TGCGCCAGCAGTGAGTTTCTAGCGGGCGTGAGTCATGAGCAGTTCTTC.

This chain uses TRBV15 with TRBJ2-7; 8 nucleotides align to TRBD1. Germline V gene sequence: CDR1 LNHNV, CDR2 YYDKDF (reference sequence). The V segment lost 5 bases and the J segment 3 bases; nucleotides outside the gene matches: 9. CDR3 length: 15 residues. The CDR3 here is CATSLGQGSSYEQYF. The CDR3 DNA follows: TGTGCCACCAGCCTCGGACAGGGCTCTAGCTACGAGCAGTACTTC.

This sequence joins TRBV28 and TRBJ1-1, with 8 nucleotides matching TRBD1. Germline V CDR1 and CDR2: MDHEN, SYDVKM. The CDR3 is made up of 15 amino acids. V trimming: 6 bases; J trimming: 5 bases; junction bases outside the gene matches: 11. The CDR3 DNA follows: TGTGCCAGCAGCCGTTTCAGGGGGCGAGGGACTGAAGCTTTCTTT. Protein product: CASSRFRGRGTEAFF. The full variable domain, completed using reference TRBV28 and TRBJ1-1, is DVKVTQSSRYLVKRTGEKVFLECVQDMDHENMFWYRQDPGLGLRLIYFSYDVKMKEKGDIPEGYSVSREKKERFSLILESASTNQTSMYLCASSRFRGRGTEAFFGQGTRLTVV.

The J gene is TRBJ2-7, the V gene TRBV4-1; 11 bases are shared with TRBD2. V shed 5 bases and J 6 bases; nucleotides not matched to a gene: 9. The V gene's germline CDR1 is MGHRA and CDR2 YSYEKL. The CDR3 is 15 amino acids. CDR3 DNA: TGCGCCAGCAGCAGGGGGCTAGCGGGAGGAGTCGAGCAGTACTTC. Amino acid sequence: CASSRGLAGGVEQYF.

Comment on this clone: Other nucleotide sequences in the sample specify the same CDR3. V usage is TRBV7-2 and J usage is TRBJ2-1; D unresolved. The V end lost 0 bases, the J end lost 8 bases, and 2 bases lay between the germline ends. The CDR3 runs 11 residues. The germline gives CDR1 SGHTA, CDR2 FQGNSA. CDR3 nucleotides: TGTGCCAGCAGCTTAGCATATGAGCAGTTCTTC. As protein: CASSLAYEQFF.

The rearrangement links TRBV9 to TRBJ1-4; 8 bases are shared with TRBD1. CDR3 size: 16 residues. Germline-derived CDR1 and CDR2 are SGDLS and YYNGEE. After removal of 4 bases from V and 7 bases from J, the junction contained 12 bases not matched to a gene. The CDR3 loop is CASSTPRTGYSEKLFF. The CDR3 bases are TGTGCCAGCAGCACCCCTCGGACAGGGTATAGTGAAAAACTGTTTTTT.

This clone occurred once. This chain links TRBV6-1 with TRBJ2-6; D is unresolved. CDR3 length equals 15 residues. Germline CDR1 and CDR2: MNHNS and SASEGT. V was shortened by 1 base and J by 4 bases, with 8 bases between the two germline ends. This chain's CDR3 is CASSEVKSGANVLTF. CDR3 DNA sequence: TGTGCCAGCAGTGAAGTAAAGTCCGGGGCCAACGTCCTGACTTTC.

This clone came up once. J is TRBJ2-2 and V is TRBV9; possibly TRBD1 or TRBD2 for D (5 bases each). V lost 0 bases to trimming and J lost 6 bases, with 6 bases between them. The germline CDR1 and CDR2 sequences are SGDLS and YYNGEE. This CDR3 contains 13 residues. CDR3: CASSVGDPGELFF. The CDR3 nucleotides are TGTGCCAGCAGCGTAGGGGACCCCGGGGAGCTGTTTTTT.

The V call is TRBV25-1, the J call TRBJ2-1; D remains unclear. Trimming took off 4 bases at V and 8 bases at J, with 12 bases between the two ends. Germline CDR1 is MGHDK and CDR2 is SYGVNS. The CDR3 is 13 amino acids. CDR3 loop: CASSVVGVDEQFF. CDR3 DNA: TGTGCCAGCAGTGTGGTGGGTGTCGATGAGCAGTTCTTC.

V is TRBV14 and J is TRBJ2-1, with D possibly being TRBD2 (5 bases). V dropped 5 bases and J dropped 7 bases, with 9 bases sitting between them. CDR3 length: 12 amino acids. Germline CDR1 SGHDN, CDR2 FVKESK. In DNA, the CDR3 is TGTGCCAGCAGCTGGACTGGTAATGAGCAGTTCTTC. It specifies CASSWTGNEQFF.

The chain combines TRBV4-2 with TRBJ1-1; D gene uncertain. This CDR3 comprises 16 residues. With 1 base removed from V and 1 base from J, the gap between germline ends came to 13 bases. Germline V CDR1 and CDR2: LGHNA, YNFKEQ. CDR3 nucleotide sequence: TGTGCCAGCAGCCAAGCCGCCGTGGGATCGAACACTGAAGCTTTCTTT. As protein: CASSQAAVGSNTEAFF.

The J gene is TRBJ1-2, the V gene TRBV6-6; D is possibly TRBD1 (5 bases). V was cut by 6 bases and J by 7 bases, with 12 bases left in between. Germline V lookup: CDR1 MNHNY, CDR2 SVGAGI (reference sequence). The CDR3 is 12 residues long. CDR3 nucleotide sequence: TGTGCCAGCAGCCCCGGGGCTGGTGGCTACACCTTC. Protein: CASSPGAGGYTF.

V gene TRBV6-5 combines with J gene TRBJ2-1; D call uncertain. V was shortened by 0 bases and J by 9 bases, with 6 bases between the two germline ends. The length of the CDR3 is 12 residues. The V gene's germline CDR1 is MNHEY and CDR2 SVGAGI. DNA for the CDR3: TGTGCCAGCAGTTACTCCCCCCCTGAGCAGTTCTTC. This sequence encodes CASSYSPPEQFF.

The J gene is TRBJ2-1, the V gene TRBV14, with 7 bases that match TRBD2. CDR3 length: 14 amino acids. Germline V CDR1 and CDR2: SGHDN, FVKESK. Trimming at V came to 5 bases and at J to 7 bases, leaving 8 bases not matched to a gene. CDR3 sequence reads: CASSGDYVWNEQFF. The CDR3 nucleotides are TGTGCCAGCAGCGGGGACTACGTCTGGAATGAGCAGTTCTTC.

The chain couples TRBV18 to TRBJ2-1; tentatively, D is TRBD1 (8 bases). The CDR3 is 18 amino acids. With 3 bases removed from V and 3 bases from J, the gap between germline ends came to 21 bases. Germline CDR1 reads KGHSH; CDR2 reads LQKENI. The CDR3 DNA reads TGTGCCAGCTCACCCGCTCATCCGGGGGGACAGGACTACAATGAGCAGTTCTTC. This codes for CASSPAHPGGQDYNEQFF.

This clone was detected a few times. This chain uses TRBV28 with TRBJ2-1; a weak D match, TRBD1 (6 bases). The CDR3 runs 14 residues. V dropped 6 bases and J dropped 5 bases, with 14 bases sitting between them. The germline gives CDR1 MDHEN, CDR2 SYDVKM. In DNA form, the CDR3 reads TGTGCCAGCAGCCAGACAGGAAGAAACAATGAGCAGTTCTTC. Its translation is CASSQTGRNNEQFF.

The chain carries TRBV5-6 and TRBJ2-7; 7 bases align to TRBD2. This CDR3 is built from 14 residues. J was trimmed by 2 bases and V by 4 bases; bases with no gene match: 6. Germline V lookup: CDR1 SGHDT, CDR2 YYEEEE. This chain's CDR3 is CASSRSSGAYEQYF. The CDR3 nucleotides read TGTGCCAGCAGCCGTTCTAGCGGCGCCTACGAGCAGTACTTC.